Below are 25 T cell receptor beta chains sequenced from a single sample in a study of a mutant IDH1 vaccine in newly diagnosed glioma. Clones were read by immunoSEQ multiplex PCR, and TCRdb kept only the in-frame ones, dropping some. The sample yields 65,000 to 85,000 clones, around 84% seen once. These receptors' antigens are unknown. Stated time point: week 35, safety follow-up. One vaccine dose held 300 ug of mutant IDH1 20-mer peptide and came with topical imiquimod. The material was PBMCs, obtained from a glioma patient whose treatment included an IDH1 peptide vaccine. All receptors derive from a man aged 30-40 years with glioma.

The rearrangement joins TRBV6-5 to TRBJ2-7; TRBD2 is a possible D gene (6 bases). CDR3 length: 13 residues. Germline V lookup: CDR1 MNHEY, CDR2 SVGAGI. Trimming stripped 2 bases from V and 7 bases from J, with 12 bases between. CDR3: CASSYQDGGEQYF. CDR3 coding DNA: TGTGCCAGCAGTTACCAAGACGGAGGGGAGCAGTACTTC.

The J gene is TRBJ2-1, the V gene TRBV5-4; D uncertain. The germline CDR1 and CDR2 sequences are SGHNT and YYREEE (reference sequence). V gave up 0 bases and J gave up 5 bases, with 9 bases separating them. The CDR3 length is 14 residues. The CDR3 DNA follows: TGTGCCAGCAGCTTGGGACAAACAAACAATGAGCAGTTCTTC. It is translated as CASSLGQTNNEQFF.

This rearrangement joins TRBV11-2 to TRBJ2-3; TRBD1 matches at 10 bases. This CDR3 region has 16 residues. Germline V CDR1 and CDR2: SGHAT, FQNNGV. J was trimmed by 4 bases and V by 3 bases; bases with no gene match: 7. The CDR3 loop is CASSFFGTGESDTQYF. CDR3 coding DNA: TGTGCCAGCAGCTTCTTCGGGACAGGGGAGTCAGATACGCAGTATTTT.

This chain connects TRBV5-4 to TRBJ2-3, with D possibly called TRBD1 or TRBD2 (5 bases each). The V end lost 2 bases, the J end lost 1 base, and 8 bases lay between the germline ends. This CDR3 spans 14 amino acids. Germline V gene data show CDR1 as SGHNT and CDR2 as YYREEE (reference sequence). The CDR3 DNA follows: TGTGCCAGCAGCTTATGGGACCGCACAGATACGCAGTATTTT. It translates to CASSLWDRTDTQYF.

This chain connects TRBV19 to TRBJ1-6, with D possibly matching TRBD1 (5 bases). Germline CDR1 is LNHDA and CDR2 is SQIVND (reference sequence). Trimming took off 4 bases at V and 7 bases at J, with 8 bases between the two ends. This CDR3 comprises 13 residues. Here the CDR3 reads CASSTGPNSPLHF. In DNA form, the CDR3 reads TGTGCCAGTAGTACGGGGCCAAATTCACCCCTCCACTTT. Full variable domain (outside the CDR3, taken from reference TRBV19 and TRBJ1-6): DGGITQSPKYLFRKEGQNVTLSCEQNLNHDAMYWYRQDPGQGLRLIYYSQIVNDFQKGDIAEGYSVSREKKESFPLTVTSAQKNPTAFYLCASSTGPNSPLHFGNGTRLTVT.

Here the CDR3 DNA reads TGTGCCAGCAGTGTATACAGGGTCACAGATACGCAGTATTTT. Its translation is CASSVYRVTDTQYF. The chain uses TRBV28 and TRBJ2-3, with D perhaps TRBD1 (6 bases). Trimming took 5 bases from V and 2 from J, leaving 11 bases between them. CDR1 is MDHEN and CDR2 is SYDVKM in the germline V gene. CDR3 size: 14 residues.

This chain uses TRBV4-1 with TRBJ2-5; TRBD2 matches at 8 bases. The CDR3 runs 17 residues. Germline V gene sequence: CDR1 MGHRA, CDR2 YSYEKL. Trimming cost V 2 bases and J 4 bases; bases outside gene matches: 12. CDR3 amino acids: CASSQFNGGGILETQYF. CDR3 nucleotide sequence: TGCGCCAGCAGCCAATTCAACGGGGGGGGAATATTAGAGACCCAGTACTTC.

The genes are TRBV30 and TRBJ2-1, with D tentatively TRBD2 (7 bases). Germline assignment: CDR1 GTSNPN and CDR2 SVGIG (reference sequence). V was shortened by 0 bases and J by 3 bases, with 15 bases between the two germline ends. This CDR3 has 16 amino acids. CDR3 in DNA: TGTGCCTGGAGTGTAAGGGGGGCTAGCGGCTACAATGAGCAGTTCTTC. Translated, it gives CAWSVRGASGYNEQFF.

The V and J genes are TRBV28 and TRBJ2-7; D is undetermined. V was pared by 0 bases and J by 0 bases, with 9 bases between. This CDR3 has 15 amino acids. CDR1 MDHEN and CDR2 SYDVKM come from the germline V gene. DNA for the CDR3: TGTGCCAGCAGTTTATGGGACGGTAGCTCCTACGAGCAGTACTTC. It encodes CASSLWDGSSYEQYF.

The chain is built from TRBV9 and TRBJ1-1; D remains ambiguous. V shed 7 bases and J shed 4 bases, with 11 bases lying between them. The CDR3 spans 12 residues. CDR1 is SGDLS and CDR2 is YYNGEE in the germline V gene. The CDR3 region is CASAPLGTEAFF. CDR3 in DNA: TGTGCCAGCGCACCTCTAGGCACTGAAGCTTTCTTT.

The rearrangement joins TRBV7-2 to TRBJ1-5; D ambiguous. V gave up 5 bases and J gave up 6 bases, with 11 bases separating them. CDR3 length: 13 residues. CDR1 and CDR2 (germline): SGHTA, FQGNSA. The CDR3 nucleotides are TGTGCCAGCAGCCCCGGAGGTAGTCAGCCCCAGCATTTT. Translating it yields CASSPGGSQPQHF. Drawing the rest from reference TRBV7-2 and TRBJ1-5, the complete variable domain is GAGVSQSPSNKVTEKGKDVELRCDPISGHTALYWYRQSLGQGLEFLIYFQGNSAPDKSGLPSDRFSAERTGGSVSTLTIQRTQQEDSAVYLCASSPGGSQPQHFGDGTRLSIL.

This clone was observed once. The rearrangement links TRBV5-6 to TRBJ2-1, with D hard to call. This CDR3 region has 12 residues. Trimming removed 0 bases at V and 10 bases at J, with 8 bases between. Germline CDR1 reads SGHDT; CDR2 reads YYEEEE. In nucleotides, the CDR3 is TGTGCCAGCAGCTTGGGGATCATGGAGCAGTTCTTC. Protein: CASSLGIMEQFF.

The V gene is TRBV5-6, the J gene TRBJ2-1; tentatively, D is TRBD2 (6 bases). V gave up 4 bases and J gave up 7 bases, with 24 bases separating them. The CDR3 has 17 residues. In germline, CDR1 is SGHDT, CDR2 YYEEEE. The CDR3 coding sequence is TGTGCCAGCAGCCTGGGAGGTCCGAGAAGTGGAGGTAATGAGCAGTTCTTC. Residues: CASSLGGPRSGGNEQFF.

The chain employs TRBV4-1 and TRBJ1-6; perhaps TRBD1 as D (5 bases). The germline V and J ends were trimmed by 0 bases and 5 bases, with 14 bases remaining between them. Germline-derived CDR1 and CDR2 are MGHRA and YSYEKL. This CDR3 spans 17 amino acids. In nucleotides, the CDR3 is TGCGCCAGCAGCCAAGATCCGGGCAGGGCTAATAATTCACCCCTCCACTTT. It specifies CASSQDPGRANNSPLHF.

In DNA form, the CDR3 reads TGTGCCAGCAGCCAAGGGGGGACAGTGAATGGCTACACCTTC. It codes for CASSQGGTVNGYTF. The chain joins TRBV4-2 to TRBJ1-2; 7 nucleotides agree with TRBD1. V trimming: 1 base; J trimming: 6 bases; junction bases outside the gene matches: 5. This CDR3 spans 14 amino acids. The V gene's germline CDR1 is LGHNA and CDR2 YNFKEQ.

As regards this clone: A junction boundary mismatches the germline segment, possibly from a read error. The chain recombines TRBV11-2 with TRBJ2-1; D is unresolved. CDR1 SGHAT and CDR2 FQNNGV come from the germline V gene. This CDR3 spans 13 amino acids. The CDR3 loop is CASGFVRDNEQFF. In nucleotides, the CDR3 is TGTGCCAGCGGCTTTGTAAGGGACAATGAGCAGTTCTTC.

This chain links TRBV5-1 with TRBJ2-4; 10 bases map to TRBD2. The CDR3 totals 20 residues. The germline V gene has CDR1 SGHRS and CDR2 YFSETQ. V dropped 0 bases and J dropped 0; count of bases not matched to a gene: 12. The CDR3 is CASSLDLSSGGILAKNIQYF. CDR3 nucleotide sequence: TGCGCCAGCAGCTTGGATCTCTCTAGCGGGGGTATTTTAGCCAAAAACATTCAGTACTTC.

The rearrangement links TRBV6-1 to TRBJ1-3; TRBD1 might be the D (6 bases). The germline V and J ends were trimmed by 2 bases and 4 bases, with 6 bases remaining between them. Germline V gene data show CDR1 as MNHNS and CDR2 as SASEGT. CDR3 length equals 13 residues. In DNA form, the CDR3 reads TGTGCCAGCAGTGAACAGGGGGGAAACACCATATATTTT. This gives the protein CASSEQGGNTIYF.

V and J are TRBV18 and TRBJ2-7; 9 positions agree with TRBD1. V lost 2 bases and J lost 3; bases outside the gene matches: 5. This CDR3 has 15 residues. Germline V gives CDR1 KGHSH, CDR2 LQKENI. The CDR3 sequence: CASSPVGQGSYEQYF. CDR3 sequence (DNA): TGTGCCAGCTCACCAGTGGGACAGGGTAGCTACGAGCAGTACTTC.

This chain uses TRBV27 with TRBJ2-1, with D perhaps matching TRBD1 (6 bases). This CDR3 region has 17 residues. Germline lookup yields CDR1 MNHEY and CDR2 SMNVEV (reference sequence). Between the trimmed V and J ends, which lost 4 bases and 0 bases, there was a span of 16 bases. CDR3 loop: CASSSDRGESSYNEQFF. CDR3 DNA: TGTGCCAGCAGTTCGGACAGAGGGGAAAGCTCCTACAATGAGCAGTTCTTC.

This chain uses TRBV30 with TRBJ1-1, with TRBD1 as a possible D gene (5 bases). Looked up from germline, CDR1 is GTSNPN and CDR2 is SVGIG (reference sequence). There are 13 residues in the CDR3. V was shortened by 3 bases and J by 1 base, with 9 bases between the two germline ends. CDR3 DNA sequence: TGTGCCTGGAGCCGGGGGACGAACACTGAAGCTTTCTTT. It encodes CAWSRGTNTEAFF. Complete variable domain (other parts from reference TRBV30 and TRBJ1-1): SQTIHQWPATLVQPVGSPLSLECTVEGTSNPNLYWYRQAAGRGLQLLFYSVGIGQISSEVPQNLSASRPQDRQFILSSKKLLLSDSGFYLCAWSRGTNTEAFFGQGTRLTVV.

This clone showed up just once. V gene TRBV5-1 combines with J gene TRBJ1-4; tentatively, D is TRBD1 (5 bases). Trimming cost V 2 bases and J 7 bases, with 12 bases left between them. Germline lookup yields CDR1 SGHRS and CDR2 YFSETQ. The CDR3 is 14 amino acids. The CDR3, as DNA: TGCGCCAGCAGCTTTGACAGTGGGGGTGAAAAACTGTTTTTT. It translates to CASSFDSGGEKLFF.

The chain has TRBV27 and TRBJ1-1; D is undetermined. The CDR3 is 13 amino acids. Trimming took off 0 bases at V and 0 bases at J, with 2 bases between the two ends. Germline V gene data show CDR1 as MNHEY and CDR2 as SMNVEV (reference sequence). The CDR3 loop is CASSLSMNTEAFF. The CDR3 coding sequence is TGTGCCAGCAGTTTATCCATGAACACTGAAGCTTTCTTT.

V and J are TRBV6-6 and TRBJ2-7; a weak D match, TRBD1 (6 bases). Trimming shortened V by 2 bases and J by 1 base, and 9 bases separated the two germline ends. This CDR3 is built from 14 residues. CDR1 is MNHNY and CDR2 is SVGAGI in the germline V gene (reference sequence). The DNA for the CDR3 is TGTGCCAGCAGTTACGGGGGCATGTCCTACGAGCAGTACTTC. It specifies CASSYGGMSYEQYF.

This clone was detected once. The CDR3 DNA follows: TGCGCCAGCAGCTTCGGCCCGATGAACACTGAAGCTTTCTTT. The encoded protein is CASSFGPMNTEAFF. The chain uses TRBV5-1 and TRBJ1-1; D remains ambiguous. Germline lookup yields CDR1 SGHRS and CDR2 YFSETQ. V was trimmed by 2 bases and J by 0 bases, leaving 8 bases between them. This CDR3 spans 14 amino acids. The complete variable domain, with remaining parts taken from reference TRBV5-1 and TRBJ1-1, reads KAGVTQTPRYLIKTRGQQVTLSCSPISGHRSVSWYQQTPGQGLQFLFEYFSETQRNKGNFPGRFSGRQFSNSRSEMNVSTLELGDSALYLCASSFGPMNTEAFFGQGTRLTVV.